This T cell receptor (beta chain) was retrieved from a study of molecular identifiers for immune sequencing clone quantification (dated by TCRdb to about 2018). Study-level background: In a replicate experiment, RNA from about 20,000 or 100,000 naive CD8 T cells was split into five aliquots, four of which were sequenced. This methods study used CD8 T cells to benchmark TCR RNA copy counting and molecular-identifier clustering-based TCR repertoire sequencing (MIDCIRS).

This clonotype was seen many times. Its antigen remains unidentified. No per-base quality is available; no much larger clone lies one base away. Library preparation used PCR. Sequencing instrument: NextSeq 500. Bulk TCR libraries were generated as previously described, with the TCR primers listed in Table S5 used. The Qiagen AllPrep DNA/RNA kit was used to purify total RNA. Before any analysis, reads coming from multiple sequencing runs of the same library were combined into one pool. The paper's data handling went like this. Reads were retained only if their TCR constant sequence matched exactly, and those retained reads were trimmed to 150 nt and grouped according to their 12-nt molecular barcodes. Reads within each barcode group were sub-clustered using a 15% Levenshtein threshold, and quality-weighted consensus sequences were constructed for each RNA molecule. Non-functional sequences were excluded, and lower-count sequences lying one edit away from another sequence were also excluded. On the basis of fitting two negative binomial distributions, barcode sub-clusters with fewer than 20% of the maximum read count were discarded. TCRdb reworked the public reads: Q25 trimming with fastp, MiXCR clone assembly, productive beta chains retained. Identical CDR3 proteins give one entry, which carries the most common genes and DNA. TCRdb's processing, not the study's, gives the V and J calls here. Here the sample has around 460,000 distinct CDR3 sequences; approximately 25% occur a single time. The ten largest clones capture 0.7% to 0.9% of the sample.

At the junction V is shortened by 2 bases and J by 2 bases, with 14 bases in between. The CDR3 goes from the cysteine to the phenylalanine over 15 residues. The entry retains the CDR3 DNA only, 45 bases that are in frame from base 1. Looking up the germline V gene (reference sequence) yields CDR1 DFQATT and CDR2 SNEGSKA. Naive CD8 T cell libraries were made from 20,000 to 1,000,000 sorted cells using 10%, 30% or 50% of purified RNA. Naive CD8 T cells were FACS-sorted as CD8+CD4-CCR7+CD45RA+ on a BD FACSAria II into RLT Plus buffer. To test detection sensitivity, Jurkat RNA equal to about nine TCR copies was added to samples of about 18,000-1,100,000 naive CD8 T cells. Enrichment of CD8 T cells was done with RosetteSep CD8+ T Cell Enrichment Cocktail plus Ficoll-Paque, and ACK red cell lysis came afterward. General conclusions and limits of the study: A single cell's worth of spiked-in Jurkat TCR RNA was reported detectable even among about 1.1 million naive CD8 T cells. Modeling estimated about three recovered TCR RNA copies per cell, compared with roughly 10 by digital PCR, which implies roughly 30% capture efficiency. Clones above 20 RNA copies held over 99% of molecules in CMV-specific effector cells but under 1% in naive cells. Highly expanded clone sizes could be underestimated if identical TCR molecules share a barcode. Naive libraries contained spiked-in Jurkat TCR RNA (approximately nine copies' worth), which is not part of the donor repertoire. Without barcode sub-clustering, chimeric consensus sequences inflated TCR diversity; chimeras reached as high as 47%.

The receptor comes from a human donor in good health. Some libraries in this study had Jurkat cell RNA spiked in. The chain uses TRBV20-1 and TRBJ2-3, and the D gene may be TRBD2, 6 bases matching. Material: naive CD8+ T cells from blood, with Jurkat cell RNA spiked in. Reading the label with the study, this specimen's cell subset or site is: FACS-sorted CD8+CD4-CCR7+CD45RA+ naive T cells. CDR3 sequence: CSARLASEATDTQYF. Here is the DNA: TGCAGTGCTAGACTTGCTAGCGAGGCCACAGATACGCAGTATTTT.